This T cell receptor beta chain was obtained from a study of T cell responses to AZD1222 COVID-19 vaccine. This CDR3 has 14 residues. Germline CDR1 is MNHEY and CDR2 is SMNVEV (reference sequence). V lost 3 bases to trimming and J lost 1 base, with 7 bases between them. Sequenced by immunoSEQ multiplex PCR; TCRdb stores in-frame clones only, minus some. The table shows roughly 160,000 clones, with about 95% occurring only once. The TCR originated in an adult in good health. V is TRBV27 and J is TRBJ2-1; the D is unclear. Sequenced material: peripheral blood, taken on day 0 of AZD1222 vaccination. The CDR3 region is CASSFLKSYNEQFF. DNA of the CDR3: TGTGCCAGCAGTTTCCTGAAATCCTACAATGAGCAGTTCTTC.